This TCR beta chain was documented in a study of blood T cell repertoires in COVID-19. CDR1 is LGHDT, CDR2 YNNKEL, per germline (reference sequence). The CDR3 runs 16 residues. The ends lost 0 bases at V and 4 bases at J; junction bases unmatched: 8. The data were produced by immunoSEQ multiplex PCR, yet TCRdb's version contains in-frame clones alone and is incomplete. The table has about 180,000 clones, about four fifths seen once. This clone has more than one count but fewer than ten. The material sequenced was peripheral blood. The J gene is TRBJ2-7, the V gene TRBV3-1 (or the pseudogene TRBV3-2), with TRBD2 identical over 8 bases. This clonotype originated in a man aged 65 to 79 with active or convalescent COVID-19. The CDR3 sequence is CASSQDSQTSVYEQYF. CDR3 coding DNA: TGTGCCAGCAGCCAAGATAGCCAGACTAGCGTATACGAGCAGTACTTC.